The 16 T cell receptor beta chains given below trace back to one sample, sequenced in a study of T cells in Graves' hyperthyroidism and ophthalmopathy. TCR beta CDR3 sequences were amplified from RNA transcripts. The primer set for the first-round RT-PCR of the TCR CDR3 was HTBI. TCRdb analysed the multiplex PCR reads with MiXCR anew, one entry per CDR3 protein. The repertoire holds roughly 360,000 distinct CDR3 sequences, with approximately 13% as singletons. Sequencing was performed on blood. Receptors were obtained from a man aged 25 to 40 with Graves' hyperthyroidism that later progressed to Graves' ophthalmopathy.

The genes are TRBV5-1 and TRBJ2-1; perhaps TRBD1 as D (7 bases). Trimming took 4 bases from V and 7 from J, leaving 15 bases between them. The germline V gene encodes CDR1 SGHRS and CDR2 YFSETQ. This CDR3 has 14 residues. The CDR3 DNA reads TGCGCCAGCAGCGACCCATCAGGGGGGAATGAGCAGTTCTTC. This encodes CASSDPSGGNEQFF.

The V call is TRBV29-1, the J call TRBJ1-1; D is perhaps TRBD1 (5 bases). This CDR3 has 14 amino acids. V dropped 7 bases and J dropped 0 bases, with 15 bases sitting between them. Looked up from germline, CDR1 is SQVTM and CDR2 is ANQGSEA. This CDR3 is CSAKDSFMNTEAFF. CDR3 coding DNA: TGCAGCGCTAAAGACAGTTTCATGAACACTGAAGCTTTCTTT. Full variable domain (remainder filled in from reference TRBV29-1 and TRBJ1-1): SAVISQKPSRDICQRGTSLTIQCQVDSQVTMMFWYRQQPGQSLTLIATANQGSEATYESGFVIDKFPISRPNLTFSTLTVSNMSPEDSSIYLCSAKDSFMNTEAFFGQGTRLTVV.

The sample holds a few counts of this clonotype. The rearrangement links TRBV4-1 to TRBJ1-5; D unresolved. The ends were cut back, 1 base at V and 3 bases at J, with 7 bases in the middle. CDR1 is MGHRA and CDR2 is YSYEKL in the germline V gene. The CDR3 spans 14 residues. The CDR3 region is CASSQARLNQPQHF. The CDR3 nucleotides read TGCGCCAGCAGCCAAGCACGCCTCAATCAGCCCCAGCATTTT.

The CDR3 DNA sequence: TGCGCCAGCAGCTTGGACGGGGGTTACCAAGAGACCCAGTACTTC. Its translation is CASSLDGGYQETQYF. The V and J genes are TRBV5-1 and TRBJ2-5, with D perhaps matching TRBD2 (6 bases). The germline V and J ends were trimmed by 0 bases and 0 bases, with 9 bases remaining between them. CDR1 and CDR2 from the germline V gene are SGHRS and YFSETQ. The CDR3 has 15 amino acids.

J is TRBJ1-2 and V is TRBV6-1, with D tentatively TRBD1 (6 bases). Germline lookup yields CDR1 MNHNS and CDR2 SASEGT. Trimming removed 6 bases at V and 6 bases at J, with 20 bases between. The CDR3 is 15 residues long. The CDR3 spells CASSFSDRSGDGYTF. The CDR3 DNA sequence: TGTGCCAGCAGCTTCTCAGACAGGAGCGGTGATGGCTACACCTTC.

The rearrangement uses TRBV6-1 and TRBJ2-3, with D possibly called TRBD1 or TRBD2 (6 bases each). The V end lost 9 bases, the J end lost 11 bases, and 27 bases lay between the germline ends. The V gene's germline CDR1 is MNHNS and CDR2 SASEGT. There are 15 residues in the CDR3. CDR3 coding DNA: TGTGCCAGTAGACTGCGCCTGGTGGGGGGCCGGGGGCAGTATTTT. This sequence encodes CASRLRLVGGRGQYF.

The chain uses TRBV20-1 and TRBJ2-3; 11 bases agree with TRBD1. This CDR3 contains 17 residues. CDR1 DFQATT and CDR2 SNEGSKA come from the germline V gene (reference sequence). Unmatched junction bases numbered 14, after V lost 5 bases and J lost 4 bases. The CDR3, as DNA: TGCAGTGCTCCGGGGACAGGGGGGGGGGGGAGCCCAGATACGCAGTATTTT. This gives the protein CSAPGTGGGGSPDTQYF.

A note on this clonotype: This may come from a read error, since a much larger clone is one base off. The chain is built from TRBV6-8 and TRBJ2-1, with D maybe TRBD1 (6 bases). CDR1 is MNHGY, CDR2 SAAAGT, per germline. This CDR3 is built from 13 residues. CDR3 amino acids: CTSSYRQVDEQFF. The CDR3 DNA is TGTACCAGCAGTTACAGACAGGTAGATGAGCAGTTCTTC.

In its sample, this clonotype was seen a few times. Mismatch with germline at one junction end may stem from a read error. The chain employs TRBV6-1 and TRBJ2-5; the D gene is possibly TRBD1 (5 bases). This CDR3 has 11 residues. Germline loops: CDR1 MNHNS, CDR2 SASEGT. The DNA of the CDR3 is TGTGCCAGCGGGGCAGGATATGATCCAGTCTTC. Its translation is CASGAGYDPVF.

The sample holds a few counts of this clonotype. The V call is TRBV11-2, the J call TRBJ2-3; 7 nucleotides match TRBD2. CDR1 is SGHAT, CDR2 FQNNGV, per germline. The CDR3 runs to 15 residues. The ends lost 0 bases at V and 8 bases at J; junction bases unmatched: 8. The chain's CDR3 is CASSLEPGPGGTQYF. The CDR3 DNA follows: TGTGCCAGCAGCTTAGAGCCGGGGCCGGGGGGTACGCAGTATTTT.

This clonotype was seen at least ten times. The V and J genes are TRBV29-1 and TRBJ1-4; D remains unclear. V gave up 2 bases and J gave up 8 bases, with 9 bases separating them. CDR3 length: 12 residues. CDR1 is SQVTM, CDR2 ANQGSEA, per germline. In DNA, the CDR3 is TGCAGCGTTGAAAGACTCGAGGAAAAACTGTTTTTT. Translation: CSVERLEEKLFF.

CDR3 nucleotides: TGTGCCAGCACGGAGACAGCCAATGCCGAGCAGTACTTC. Translated: CASTETANAEQYF. The J gene is TRBJ2-7, the V gene TRBV6-2 or TRBV6-3, with D maybe TRBD1 (5 bases). The CDR3 totals 13 residues. The germline V gene has CDR1 MNHEY and CDR2 SVGEGT. V was shortened by 7 bases and J by 6 bases, with 16 bases between the two germline ends.

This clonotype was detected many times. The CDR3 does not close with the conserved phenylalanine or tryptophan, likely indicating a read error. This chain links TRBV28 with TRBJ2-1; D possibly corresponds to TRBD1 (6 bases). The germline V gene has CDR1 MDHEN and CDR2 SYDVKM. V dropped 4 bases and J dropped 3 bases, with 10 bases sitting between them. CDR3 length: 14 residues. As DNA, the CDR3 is TGTGCCAGCAGTTCCGGACAGAACTACAATGAGCAGTTCTCC. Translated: CASSSGQNYNEQFS.

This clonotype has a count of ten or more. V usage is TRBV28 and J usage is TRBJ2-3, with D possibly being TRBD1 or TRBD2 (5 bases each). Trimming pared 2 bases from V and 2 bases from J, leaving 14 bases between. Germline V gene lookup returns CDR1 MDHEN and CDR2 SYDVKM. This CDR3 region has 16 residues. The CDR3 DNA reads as TGTGCCAGCAGTTTAATTGAGGGGTACTCCACAGATACGCAGTATTTT. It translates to CASSLIEGYSTDTQYF.

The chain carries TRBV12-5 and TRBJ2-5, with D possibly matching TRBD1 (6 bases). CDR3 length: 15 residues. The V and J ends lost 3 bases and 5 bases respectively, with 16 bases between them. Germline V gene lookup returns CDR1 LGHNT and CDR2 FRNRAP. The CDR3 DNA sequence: TGTGCTAGTGGTTTAGGCAGGGGAGCAAGGGAGACCCAGTACTTC. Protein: CASGLGRGARETQYF.

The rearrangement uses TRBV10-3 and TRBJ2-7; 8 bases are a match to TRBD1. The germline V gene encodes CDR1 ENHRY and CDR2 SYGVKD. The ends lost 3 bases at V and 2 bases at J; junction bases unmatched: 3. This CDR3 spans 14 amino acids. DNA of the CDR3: TGTGCCATCAGTGATATGGACAGGGCCTACGAGCAGTACTTC. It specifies CAISDMDRAYEQYF.